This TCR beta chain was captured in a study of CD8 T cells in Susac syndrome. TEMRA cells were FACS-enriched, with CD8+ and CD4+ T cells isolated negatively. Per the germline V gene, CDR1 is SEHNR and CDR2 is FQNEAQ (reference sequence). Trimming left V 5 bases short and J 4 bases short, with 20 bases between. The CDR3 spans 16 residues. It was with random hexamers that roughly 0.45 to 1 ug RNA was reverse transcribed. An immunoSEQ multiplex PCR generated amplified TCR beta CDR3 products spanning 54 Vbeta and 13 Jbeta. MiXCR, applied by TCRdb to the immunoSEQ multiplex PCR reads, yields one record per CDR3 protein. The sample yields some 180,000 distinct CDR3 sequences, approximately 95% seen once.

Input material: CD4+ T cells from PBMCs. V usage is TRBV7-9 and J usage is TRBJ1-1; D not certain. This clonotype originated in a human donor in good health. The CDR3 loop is CASSPGRSLLGTEAFF. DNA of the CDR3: TGTGCCAGCAGCCCTGGAAGAAGTCTGCTGGGCACTGAAGCTTTCTTT.